A selection of T cell receptor beta chains follows, all from one sample in a study of shared clonotypes between healthy human individuals. Profiling relied on immunoSEQ multiplex PCR, and the TCRdb table lists in-frame clones only, not all of them. The sample includes roughly 2,300,000 clones, 92% of them seen just once. The sample taken for sequencing was naive CD4+ T cells from PBMCs. Receptors were obtained from a man aged 18-30 years in good health. Some clones in this sample may be carry-over from other donors' samples. CDR3s include the opening cysteine and the closing phenylalanine or tryptophan. A D gene is named only where the DNA matches it firmly. Rows give clone size only sometimes, using once, few, many, or a class for an expanded clone.

J: TRBJ1-1; V: TRBV28; D: TRBD1; size: -; DNA: TGTGCCAGCAGTATAAGACAGGGTTTTAACACTGAAGCTTTCTTT; CDR3: CASSIRQGFNTEAFF
J: TRBJ2-7; V: TRBV5-1; D: -; size: -; DNA: TGCGCCAGCAGCTTGGAGGGGGACCGCTCCTACGAGCAGTACTTC; CDR3: CASSLEGDRSYEQYF
J: TRBJ1-5; V: TRBV5-5; D: TRBD1; size: -; DNA: TGTGCCAGCAGCCCAGGCCTGGGACAGGGGTCGGGGCAGCCCCAGCATTTT; CDR3: CASSPGLGQGSGQPQHF
J: TRBJ1-1; V: TRBV5-1; D: TRBD1; size: -; DNA: TGCGCCAGCAGCACAGGACAGGGACTGAACACTGAAGCTTTCTTT; CDR3: CASSTGQGLNTEAFF
J: TRBJ2-7; V: TRBV18; D: TRBD2; size: -; DNA: TGTGCCAGCTCACCTGTGGCTAGCGGGGCCTACGAGCAGTACTTC; CDR3: CASSPVASGAYEQYF
J: TRBJ1-5; V: TRBV28; D: TRBD1; size: -; DNA: TGTGCCAGCAGTCCCGCGCGGTGGTTGTGGGACAGAGGACAGCCCCAGCATTTT; CDR3: CASSPARWLWDRGQPQHF
J: TRBJ2-7; V: TRBV19; D: TRBD1; size: -; DNA: TGTGCCACCCAGACAGGGAACTACGAGCAGTACTTC; CDR3: CATQTGNYEQYF
J: TRBJ1-3; V: TRBV10-3; D: -; size: -; DNA: TGTGCCATCAGTCCACAGGTGGGGTCGAGCTCTGGAAACACCATATATTTT; CDR3: CAISPQVGSSSGNTIYF
J: TRBJ2-7; V: TRBV28; D: TRBD1; size: -; DNA: TGTGCCAGCACCCCCCCGGGACAGGGACGATCATACGAGCAGTACTTC; CDR3: CASTPPGQGRSYEQYF
J: TRBJ2-3; V: TRBV6-1; D: -; size: -; DNA: TGTGCAGGTGGGGCGCGGTCGCGCACAGATACGCAGTATTTT; CDR3: CAGGARSRTDTQYF
J: TRBJ1-1; V: TRBV28; D: -; size: once; DNA: TGTGCCAGCAGAAAGGGAGCAGGATCTGAAGCTTTCTTT; CDR3: CASRKGAGSEAFF
J: TRBJ1-1; V: TRBV10-3; D: -; size: -; DNA: TGTGCCAGCCGGACAGCAACCCTTAGCGAGAACACTGAAGCTTTCTTT; CDR3: CASRTATLSENTEAFF
J: TRBJ2-3; V: TRBV29-1; D: -; size: -; DNA: TGCAGCGGTAACGGGGGGCAGGGCACAGATACGCAGTATTTT; CDR3: CSGNGGQGTDTQYF
J: TRBJ2-3; V: TRBV6-5; D: -; size: once; DNA: TGTGCCAGCAGTTACTCGCGGGGCACAGATACGCAGTATTTT; CDR3: CASSYSRGTDTQYF
J: TRBJ1-3; V: TRBV18; D: TRBD1; size: -; DNA: TGTGCCAGCTCATCTTCCGGGACAGAGTACTCTGGAAACACCATATATTTT; CDR3: CASSSSGTEYSGNTIYF
J: TRBJ2-4; V: TRBV18; D: -; size: -; DNA: TGTGCCAGCTCACCCGACAGGTTAAACATTCAGTACTTC; CDR3: CASSPDRLNIQYF
J: TRBJ1-5; V: TRBV7-2; D: -; size: -; DNA: TGTGCCAGCAGCTACGGGTTGGATCAGCCCCAGCATTTT; CDR3: CASSYGLDQPQHF
J: TRBJ1-2; V: TRBV6-5; D: TRBD1; size: -; DNA: TGTGCCAGCAGTGGACAGGGATCGGGGGCCTATGGCTACACCTTC; CDR3: CASSGQGSGAYGYTF
J: TRBJ2-7; V: TRBV7-9; D: -; size: -; DNA: TGTGCCAGCAGCTTAGGCAGAACCTACGAGCAGTACTTC; CDR3: CASSLGRTYEQYF
J: TRBJ1-2; V: TRBV10-3; D: -; size: few; DNA: TGTGCCATCAGTGATCTCGACCGGAACTATGGCTACACCTTC; CDR3: CAISDLDRNYGYTF
J: TRBJ1-1; V: TRBV9; D: -; size: -; DNA: TGTGCCAGCAGCGCGGGACGACGTAGCACTGAAGCTTTCTTT; CDR3: CASSAGRRSTEAFF
J: TRBJ2-3; V: TRBV5-1; D: -; size: -; DNA: TGCGCCAGCAGCTTGGATACTGCGGGGCAGGATACGCAGTATTTT; CDR3: CASSLDTAGQDTQYF
J: TRBJ2-3; V: TRBV18; D: -; size: -; DNA: TGTGCCAGCTCCGACTCCACAGATACGCAGTATTTT; CDR3: CASSDSTDTQYF
J: TRBJ2-2; V: TRBV19; D: -; size: -; DNA: TGTGCCAGTAGAGGGGGGAGGGCCGGCACCGGGGAGCTGTTTTTT; CDR3: CASRGGRAGTGELFF
J: TRBJ1-1; V: TRBV5-4; D: TRBD1; size: -; DNA: TGTGCCAGCAGCCACCGGACAGGCGCTGAAGCTTTCTTT; CDR3: CASSHRTGAEAFF
J: TRBJ1-1; V: TRBV9; D: -; size: -; DNA: TGTGCCAGCAGCGTAGAGGGGCCGGGATGGAGTAACACTGAAGCTTTCTTT; CDR3: CASSVEGPGWSNTEAFF
J: TRBJ2-5; V: TRBV19; D: -; size: -; DNA: TGTGCCAGTAGTACCCGATCAGGCGGGCAGACCCAGTACTTC; CDR3: CASSTRSGGQTQYF
J: TRBJ1-1; V: TRBV28; D: -; size: -; DNA: TGTGCCAGCAGTTTTGGAGCGACTGAAGCTTTCTTT; CDR3: CASSFGATEAFF
J: TRBJ2-3; V: TRBV5-1; D: TRBD2; size: once; DNA: TGCGCCAGCAGCACGGGACTAGCGGGAGTGGCAGATACGCAGTATTTT; CDR3: CASSTGLAGVADTQYF
J: TRBJ1-5; V: TRBV5-4; D: -; size: -; DNA: TGTGCCAGCAGCCTTTCAATTGATCAGCCCCAGCATTTT; CDR3: CASSLSIDQPQHF
J: TRBJ2-1; V: TRBV30; D: TRBD1; size: -; DNA: TGTGCCTGGAGTGCTCCCACAGGGGGCGATGAGCAGTTCTTC; CDR3: CAWSAPTGGDEQFF
J: TRBJ2-5; V: TRBV7-3; D: TRBD2; size: -; DNA: TGTGCCAGCAGCTCAATAGCGGGAGATCCCCAAGAGACCCAGTACTTC; CDR3: CASSSIAGDPQETQYF
J: TRBJ1-1; V: TRBV9; D: TRBD1; size: -; DNA: TGTGCCAGCAGCGTGAGTCCGGGACAGGATTACACTGAAGCTTTCTTT; CDR3: CASSVSPGQDYTEAFF
J: TRBJ2-1; V: TRBV5-1; D: -; size: -; DNA: TGCGCCAGCAGCCCGGGTAGCTCCTACAATGAGCAGTTCTTC; CDR3: CASSPGSSYNEQFF
J: TRBJ2-1; V: TRBV2; D: TRBD2; size: -; DNA: TGTGCCAGCAGTGAAATATTGGGACTAGCGGAAGAGCAGTTCTTC; CDR3: CASSEILGLAEEQFF
J: TRBJ2-1; V: TRBV5-8; D: TRBD2; size: once; DNA: TGTGCCAGCAGCTCGGGACTAGCGGGGCTCTACAATGAGCAGTTCTTC; CDR3: CASSSGLAGLYNEQFF
J: TRBJ2-7; V: TRBV7-9; D: TRBD2; size: -; DNA: TGTGCCAGCAGCCCGAGTAGCGGGAGGGGCTACGAGCAGTACTTC; CDR3: CASSPSSGRGYEQYF
J: TRBJ2-2; V: TRBV5-4; D: TRBD1; size: -; DNA: TGTGCCAGCAGCTTGAACAGGGGGCATAACACCGGGGAGCTGTTTTTT; CDR3: CASSLNRGHNTGELFF
J: TRBJ2-5; V: TRBV29-1; D: TRBD1; size: -; DNA: TGCAGCGTTGCCGCAGGGGGCTTAGAGACCCAGTACTTC; CDR3: CSVAAGGLETQYF
J: TRBJ2-5; V: TRBV9; D: TRBD1; size: -; DNA: TGTGCCAGCAGCGCCTGGGGACAGCAACAAGAGACCCAGTACTTC; CDR3: CASSAWGQQQETQYF
J: TRBJ2-3; V: TRBV4-1; D: -; size: -; DNA: TGCGCCAGCAGCCAATCACTAGTATTATTCACAGATACGCAGTATTTT; CDR3: CASSQSLVLFTDTQYF
J: TRBJ2-5; V: TRBV7-2; D: TRBD2; size: -; DNA: TGTGCCAGCAGCTTAGGGGGGGGAGAGACCCAGTACTTC; CDR3: CASSLGGGETQYF
J: TRBJ2-7; V: TRBV7-8; D: TRBD2; size: -; DNA: TGTGCCAGCAGCCCCGACTGGGCTAGCGGGAGGGGGGCCTACGAGCAGTACTTC; CDR3: CASSPDWASGRGAYEQYF